The 10 T cell receptor beta chains listed next were all sequenced from one sample in a study of vaccination effects on CD4 cells after COVID-19. Here immunoSEQ multiplex PCR was the method, and the copy in TCRdb shows in-frame clones only, minus some. This sample has around 50,000 clones, with about 70% found just once. These TCRs are of unknown antigen specificity. Isolating CD4+ T cells followed approximately nine days of culture. Two doses of either BNT162b2 or mRNA-1273 were given to each participant. Sequencing used CD4+ T cells from PBMCs cultured without peptide, obtained after COVID-19 vaccination. These receptors were obtained from a human donor who received a COVID-19 vaccine.

V and J are TRBV12-3 or TRBV12-4 and TRBJ2-1; the match to TRBD2 covers 8 bases. V trimming: 5 bases; J trimming: 7 bases; junction bases outside the gene matches: 4. The CDR3 runs 13 residues. The CDR3 DNA reads as TGTGCCAGCAGTAGCGGGAGTGGTAATGAGCAGTTCTTC. It specifies CASSSGSGNEQFF.

The chain carries TRBV7-7 and TRBJ2-2, with TRBD2 matching over 15 bases. Germline trimming cut 4 bases from V and 6 bases from J; bases unmatched to any gene: 3. This CDR3 has 16 residues. CDR1 is SSHAT and CDR2 is FNYEAQ in the germline V gene (reference sequence). CDR3 amino acids: CASSSGLAGGSGELFF. The CDR3 DNA reads TGTGCCAGCAGCTCGGGACTAGCGGGAGGATCCGGGGAGCTGTTTTTT.

This clone has just a few counts. The rearrangement uses TRBV6-1 and TRBJ1-6, with D tentatively TRBD1 (5 bases). Between the trimmed V and J ends, which lost 2 bases and 7 bases, there was a span of 9 bases. This CDR3 spans 14 amino acids. Germline CDR1 and CDR2: MNHNS and SASEGT. CDR3 coding DNA: TGTGCCAGCAGTGAAACACAGGAAAATTCACCCCTCCACTTT. This gives the protein CASSETQENSPLHF.

This clone occurred once. The chain carries TRBV23-1 and TRBJ1-4, with 7 bases fitting TRBD1. TRBV23-1 is sorted into the ORF group, with uncertain function. The length of the CDR3 is 13 residues. Losses at the gene ends were 4 bases for V and 8 bases for J; bases not matched to a gene: 4. CDR3 nucleotides: TGCGCCAGCAGTCGCGGGACAGTGGAAAAACTGTTTTTT. Translating it yields CASSRGTVEKLFF.

This chain joins TRBV5-1 and TRBJ2-7, with 8 bases aligning to TRBD1. The junction had 8 bases not matched to a gene; V was cut back by 4 bases and J by 5 bases. This CDR3 spans 14 amino acids. Germline CDR1 is SGHRS and CDR2 is YFSETQ. Here the CDR3 DNA reads TGCGCCAGCAGCGTTCGGACAGGGAAGGACGAGCAGTACTTC. Protein sequence: CASSVRTGKDEQYF.

The gene calls are TRBV28 and TRBJ1-5, with 10 bases fitting TRBD1. V shed 8 bases, J shed 6 bases, and the junction held 4 bases outside the gene matches. Per germline, CDR1 MDHEN and CDR2 SYDVKM. CDR3 length: 13 residues. The CDR3, as DNA: TGTGCCAGCTCCCGGGACAGGGGTCAGCCCCAGCATTTT. Its protein is CASSRDRGQPQHF. The full variable domain, completed using reference TRBV28 and TRBJ1-5, is DVKVTQSSRYLVKRTGEKVFLECVQDMDHENMFWYRQDPGLGLRLIYFSYDVKMKEKGDIPEGYSVSREKKERFSLILESASTNQTSMYLCASSRDRGQPQHFGDGTRLSIL.

This chain links TRBV7-2 with TRBJ1-1, with 8 positions matching TRBD1. V lost 4 bases and J lost 0; bases outside the gene matches: 10. This CDR3 has 17 amino acids. CDR1 SGHTA and CDR2 FQGNSA come from the germline V gene. Written as DNA, the CDR3 is TGTGCCAGCAGCTCCGGAGCCAGGGGGCTGATGAACACTGAAGCTTTCTTT. Translated: CASSSGARGLMNTEAFF.

In DNA form, the CDR3 reads TGTGCCAGCAGCCGACAAGATTATAATGAGCAGTTCTTC. It codes for CASSRQDYNEQFF. The chain has TRBV12-3 or TRBV12-4 and TRBJ2-1; the D is unclear. V was cut by 6 bases and J by 7 bases, with 13 bases left in between. The CDR3 has 13 residues.

V gene TRBV7-9 combines with J gene TRBJ1-3; D possibly corresponds to TRBD1 (5 bases). Deletions cut 5 bases from V and 8 bases from J, with 19 bases between. Germline CDR1 reads SEHNR; CDR2 reads FQNEAQ (reference sequence). The length of the CDR3 is 15 residues. CDR3 amino acids: CASSLRGGRWDTIYF. The CDR3 DNA reads TGTGCCAGCAGCCTTCGTGGGGGTCGGTGGGACACCATATATTTT.

The genes are TRBV7-2 and TRBJ2-2; D not resolved. The germline V gene has CDR1 SGHTA and CDR2 FQGNSA. V lost 2 bases to trimming and J lost 5 bases, with 9 bases between them. The CDR3 spans 14 residues. CDR3 loop: CASSLSTVTGELFF. In nucleotides, the CDR3 is TGTGCCAGCAGCTTAAGTACGGTAACCGGGGAGCTGTTTTTT.